There are a few counts of the clone carrying this TCR beta chain. Since all of the isolated RNA was reverse transcribed, expressed TCRB transcripts were what got sequenced. Method: immunoSEQ multiplex PCR; TCRdb's copy keeps in-frame clones and lacks some. The repertoire holds 200,000 to 250,000 clones, with approximately 70% as singletons. Blood was collected once per donor into heparin, averaging around 120 mL. The sample is drawn from a study of beta chain features in type 1 diabetes. The sequence was obtained from a man aged 30 to 39 in good health. The sequenced material came from naive CD4+ T cells from blood.

CDR3 DNA sequence: TGCGCCAGCAGCCAAGAAGGACTAGCGGGAAAGGAGACCCAGTACTTC. Translating it yields CASSQEGLAGKETQYF. The chain couples TRBV4-3 to TRBJ2-5, with TRBD2 identical over 12 bases. The CDR3 loop spans 16 amino acids. The V segment lost 0 bases and the J segment 5 bases; nucleotides outside the gene matches: 4. The germline V gene encodes CDR1 LGHNA and CDR2 YSLEER.